This section outlines one T cell receptor (beta chain) sequence together with its context. As handled by the study authors: Nucleated cell counts were estimated from reference gene primer amplification. Repertoires were generated with immunoSEQ multiplex PCR, while TCRdb's copy carries only in-frame clones and drops some. The V and J calls and clone size were taken over from that table, and D and trimming were inferred from the DNA. The table shows 250,000 to 300,000 clones, with under 90% occurring only once. The data originate from a study of blood T cell repertoires in COVID-19. Study-level information: Whether acute or convalescent, the COVID-19 samples came from the United States, Italy and Spain. T cells, B-cell-depleted T cells, or PBMCs supplied cDNA or gDNA.

V lost 6 bases and J 4 bases, leaving 12 bases between the germline ends. The germline V gene encodes CDR1 SGDLS and CDR2 YYNGEE. The length of the CDR3 is 13 residues. The sequence derives from a middle-aged woman who had recovered from COVID-19. The sample comprised peripheral blood. The chain couples TRBV9 to TRBJ2-3, with D perhaps matching TRBD2 (5 bases). The CDR3 sequence: CASTMGVADTQYF. The CDR3 bases are TGTGCCAGCACCATGGGAGTGGCAGATACGCAGTATTTT. The full variable domain, completed using reference TRBV9 and TRBJ2-3, is DSGVTQTPKHLITATGQRVTLRCSPRSGDLSVYWYQQSLDQGLQFLIQYYNGEERAKGNILERFSAQQFPDLHSELNLSSLELGDSALYFCASTMGVADTQYFGPGTRLTVL.